The present T cell receptor (beta chain) was sequenced within a study of T cells after yellow fever vaccination. Study-wide points: Post-booster repertoires contained most primary-vaccination clones again (about 96% CD4, roughly 90% CD8).

V lost 5 bases and J lost 6, with 17 bases in between. Germline V gene data show CDR1 as SGHTA and CDR2 as FQGNSA. This CDR3 has 14 amino acids. Regarding this clonotype: Its specificity is unknown.

TCRdb analysed the 5' RACE reads with MiXCR anew, one entry per CDR3 protein. The data hold about 370,000 distinct CDR3 sequences, with 9.5% to 13% observed a single time. The J gene is TRBJ2-7, the V gene TRBV7-2, with D tentatively TRBD2 (5 bases). The source material was PBMCs, sampled on the day of the first yellow fever vaccination. The TCR sequence derives from a man younger than 30 who received the YFV17D yellow fever vaccine. CDR3 in DNA: TGTGCCAGCAGCCCAGCCCTCATAGCGAGCGAGCAGTACTTC. Translating it yields CASSPALIASEQYF.